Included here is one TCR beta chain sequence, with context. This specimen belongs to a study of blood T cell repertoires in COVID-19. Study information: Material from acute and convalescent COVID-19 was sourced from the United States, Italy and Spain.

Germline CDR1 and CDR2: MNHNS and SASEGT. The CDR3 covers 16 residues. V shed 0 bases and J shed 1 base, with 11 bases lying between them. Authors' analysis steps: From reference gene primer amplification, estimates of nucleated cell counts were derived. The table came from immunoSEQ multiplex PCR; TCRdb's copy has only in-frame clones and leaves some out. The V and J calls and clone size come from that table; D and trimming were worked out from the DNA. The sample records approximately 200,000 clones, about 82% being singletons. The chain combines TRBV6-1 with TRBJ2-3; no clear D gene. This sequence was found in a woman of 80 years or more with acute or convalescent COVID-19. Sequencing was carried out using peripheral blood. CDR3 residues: CASSEALGPGTDTQYF. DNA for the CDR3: TGTGCCAGCAGTGAAGCGCTTGGGCCGGGCACAGATACGCAGTATTTT.